This T cell receptor beta chain derives from a study of control samples from healthy donors and cancer patients. Assay used: immunoSEQ multiplex PCR; TCRdb lists only in-frame clones, some missing. The table has 130,000 or so clones, 90% seen once. Sequencing used blood. The sequence came from a man aged 35-49 years in good health.

The CDR3 DNA follows: TGCAGCGTTGAGGACAGGGTGGGAGGCTACACCTTC. Its protein product is CSVEDRVGGYTF. The rearrangement uses TRBV29-1 and TRBJ1-2; 8 nucleotides match TRBD1. V lost 3 bases, J lost 8 bases, and 5 bases stayed unmatched. The CDR3 runs to 12 residues. Germline V gene lookup returns CDR1 SQVTM and CDR2 ANQGSEA.